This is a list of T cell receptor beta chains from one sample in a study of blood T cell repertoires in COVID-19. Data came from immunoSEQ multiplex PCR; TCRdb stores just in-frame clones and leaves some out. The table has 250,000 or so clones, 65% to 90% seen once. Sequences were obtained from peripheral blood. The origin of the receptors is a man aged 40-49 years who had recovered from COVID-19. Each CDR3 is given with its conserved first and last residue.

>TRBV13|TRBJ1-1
CASRSRQGPHTEAFF
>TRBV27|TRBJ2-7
CASSPSAGPISYEQYF
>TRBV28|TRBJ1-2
CASSFLQGESYYTF
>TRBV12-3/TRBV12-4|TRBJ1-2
CASSFEGIVGYTF
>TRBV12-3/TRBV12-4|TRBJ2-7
CASSFGYEQYF
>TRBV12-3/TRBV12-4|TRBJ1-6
CASSLKESSPLHF
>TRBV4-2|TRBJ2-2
CASSISGGRGPGELFF
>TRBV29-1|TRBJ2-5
CSAAHGQETQYF
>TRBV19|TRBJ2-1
CASTTGLAGGYNEQFF
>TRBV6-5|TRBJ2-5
CASKASGEQETQYF
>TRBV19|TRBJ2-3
CASSIRWDSYTDTQYF
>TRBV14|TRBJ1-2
CASSQGRGASGYTF
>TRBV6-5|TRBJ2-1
CASSSPLQAGTNEQFF
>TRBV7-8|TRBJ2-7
CASSLVAGGPLYEQYF
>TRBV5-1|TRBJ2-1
CASSERTGSSYNEQFF
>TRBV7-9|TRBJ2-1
CASSPPSRQVGEQFF
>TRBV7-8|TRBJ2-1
CASSLAPSGVVNEQFF
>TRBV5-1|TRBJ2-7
CASSFTSGSGEQYF
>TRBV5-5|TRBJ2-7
CASSFTGGPDGHEQYF
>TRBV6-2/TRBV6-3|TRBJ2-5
CASSYTSSGGQSKFRETQYF
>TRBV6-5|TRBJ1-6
CASSRGEGDSPLHF
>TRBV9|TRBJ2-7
CASSPGTSGRYEQYF
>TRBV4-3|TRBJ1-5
CASSQDGTGGDQPQHF
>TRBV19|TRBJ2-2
CASSVGGWEFSPGELFF
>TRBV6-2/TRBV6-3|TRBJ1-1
CASSQGAPFAFF
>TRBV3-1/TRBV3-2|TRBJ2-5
CASGTGGLETQYF
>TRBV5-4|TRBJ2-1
CASSLTGGGGNEQFF
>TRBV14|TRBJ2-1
CASRPIRGGFDEQFF
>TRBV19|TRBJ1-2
CASREQGADYGYTF
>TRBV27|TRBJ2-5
CASSLDSLRETQYF
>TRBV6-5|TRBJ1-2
CASSSTGAYGYTF
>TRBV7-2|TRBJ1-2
CASSLVRYGYTF
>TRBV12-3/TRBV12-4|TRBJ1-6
CASSQDRDSPLHF
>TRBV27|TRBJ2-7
CASRRQGGYEQYF
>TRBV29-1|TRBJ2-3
CSVEDLRQTFTDTQYF
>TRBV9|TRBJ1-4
CASSVEPQGEKLFF
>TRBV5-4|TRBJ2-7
CASSPHPQGSYEQYF
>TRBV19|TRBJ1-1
CAVSKSRAAFLNLNTEAFF
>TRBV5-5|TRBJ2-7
CASSLAGGAYEQYF
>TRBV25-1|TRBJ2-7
CASSDTYRGRRYEQYF
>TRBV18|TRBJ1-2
CASSPGQDPNYGYTF
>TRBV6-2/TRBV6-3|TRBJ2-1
CASSRLVSEQFF
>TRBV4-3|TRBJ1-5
CASSQILGGHEWSNQPQHF
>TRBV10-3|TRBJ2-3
CAISGRGRRTDTQYF
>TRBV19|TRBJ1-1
CASLATGERNTEAFF
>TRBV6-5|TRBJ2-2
CASSPFSYNTGELFF
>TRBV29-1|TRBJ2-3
CSVEGGLAGASDTQYF
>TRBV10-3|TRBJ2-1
CAISEDRPGTPYNEQFF